These 5 T cell receptor beta chains were sequenced from one sample in a study of OX40 agonist ivuxolimab in advanced cancers. Repertoires were generated with immunoSEQ multiplex PCR, while TCRdb's copy carries only in-frame clones and drops some. The sample yields about 58,000 clones, about four fifths seen once. Specimen: CD4+ or CD8+ T cells sorted from blood, collected in a trial of the OX40 agonist ivuxolimab. These receptors came from an adult with an advanced solid tumor such as melanoma, head and neck, liver or kidney cancer.

The chain uses TRBV15 and TRBJ1-2; perhaps TRBD1 as D (6 bases). Per germline, CDR1 LNHNV and CDR2 YYDKDF (reference sequence). Trimming pared 1 base from V and 6 bases from J, leaving 15 bases between. The CDR3 length is 15 residues. The CDR3 DNA is TGTGCCACCAGCAGAGCGGTGGGGGCCTTTGATGGCTACACCTTC. Protein product: CATSRAVGAFDGYTF.

The chain joins TRBV5-4 to TRBJ2-3; the D gene is possibly TRBD2 (6 bases). Germline lookup yields CDR1 SGHNT and CDR2 YYREEE (reference sequence). The V and J ends lost 4 bases and 1 base respectively, with 19 bases between them. This CDR3 spans 17 amino acids. In DNA, the CDR3 is TGTGCCAGCAGCCCAACGGGGGTAGCGGCCCGCACAGATACGCAGTATTTT. This codes for CASSPTGVAARTDTQYF.

The table lists this clone with a count of one. The V call is TRBV6-5, the J call TRBJ2-3, with D unresolved. Germline values: CDR1 MNHEY, CDR2 SVGAGI. V lost 0 bases and J lost 4, with 11 bases in between. This CDR3 comprises 15 residues. CDR3: CASSYSGLEADTQYF. Here the CDR3 DNA reads TGTGCCAGCAGTTACTCAGGGCTAGAGGCAGATACGCAGTATTTT.

The chain has TRBV14 and TRBJ1-1; D is unclear. V was trimmed by 1 base and J by 8 bases, leaving 11 bases between them. Germline CDR1 SGHDN, CDR2 FVKESK. The CDR3 spans 13 residues. Written as DNA, the CDR3 is TGTGCCAGCAGCCAAGTGAATACGCGAGAAGCTTTCTTT. Amino acids: CASSQVNTREAFF. Looking up the rest from reference TRBV14 and TRBJ1-1 gives the full variable domain: EAGVTQFPSHSVIEKGQTVTLRCDPISGHDNLYWYRRVMGKEIKFLLHFVKESKQDESGMPNNRFLAERTGGTYSTLKVQPAELEDSGVYFCASSQVNTREAFFGQGTRLTVV.

The J gene is TRBJ1-2, the V gene TRBV2; D is possibly TRBD1 (5 bases). Germline V gives CDR1 SNHLY, CDR2 FYNNEI. CDR3 size: 14 residues. Trimming pared 4 bases from V and 5 bases from J, leaving 14 bases between. The CDR3 nucleotides are TGTGCCAGCAGTGTTAGCGGGGGGTTGTATGGCTACACCTTC. Protein sequence: CASSVSGGLYGYTF.